The subject of this entry is one T cell receptor (beta chain). Antigen unknown. These data belong to a study of identical twins. Study-wide results and limits: Beta out-of-frame sequences displayed a weaker excess of sharing between twins.

TCRdb re-called the 5' RACE reads through MiXCR, storing one row per CDR3 protein. This repertoire shows 400,000 to 500,000 distinct CDR3 sequences, under 20% found once; its top ten account for roughly an eighth. The CDR3 consists of 14 residues. Unmatched junction bases numbered 5, after V lost 6 bases and J lost 3 bases. The germline V gene has CDR1 DFQATT and CDR2 SNEGSKA (reference sequence). What was sequenced was naive T cells sorted from blood. This sequence was found in a man aged 45-65 years in good health. The genes are TRBV20-1 and TRBJ2-1, with 10 nucleotides matching TRBD2. CDR3 coding DNA: TGCAGTGCCCCTCTAGCGGGGGTCTACAATGAGCAGTTCTTC. This encodes CSAPLAGVYNEQFF.